This T cell receptor beta chain is from a study of blood T cells in healthy people across ages. Through a sample-barcoded 5' primer and a J-beta primer mix, a second PCR was run for roughly 7 to 11 cycles. Each CDR3 protein gets one entry after TCRdb re-called the 5' RACE reads with MiXCR. The sample shows about 1 million distinct CDR3 sequences, approximately 25% of them seen only once. CDR3 size: 15 residues. CDR1 is SGHVS, CDR2 FNYEAQ, per germline. Deletions cut 2 bases from V and 0 bases from J, with 7 bases between. This clonotype was detected only a few times. These data also featured in a second study, about T cells of mothers and their children. From that study: A few mothers and their six children, all healthy Caucasians, donated.

Sequenced sample: blood. The receptor was derived from a girl aged 2-10 years in good health. This chain connects TRBV7-6 to TRBJ2-2, with D hard to call. CDR3 in amino acids: CASSLFGANTGELFF. The CDR3 nucleotides are TGTGCCAGCAGCTTATTCGGAGCGAACACCGGGGAGCTGTTTTTT.